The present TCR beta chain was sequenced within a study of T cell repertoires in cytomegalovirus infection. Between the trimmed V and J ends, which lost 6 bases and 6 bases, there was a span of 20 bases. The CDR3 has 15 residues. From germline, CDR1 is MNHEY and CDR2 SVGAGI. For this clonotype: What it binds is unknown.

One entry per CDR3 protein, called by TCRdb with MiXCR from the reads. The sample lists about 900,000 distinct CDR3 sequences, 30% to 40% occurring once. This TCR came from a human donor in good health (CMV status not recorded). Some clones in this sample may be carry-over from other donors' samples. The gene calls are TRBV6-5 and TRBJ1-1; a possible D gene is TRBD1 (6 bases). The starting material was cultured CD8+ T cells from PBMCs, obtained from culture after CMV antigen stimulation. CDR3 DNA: TGTGCCAGCAGCCCAGGACGGAGGGGGGGGCCTGAAGCTTTCTTT. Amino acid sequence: CASSPGRRGGPEAFF.